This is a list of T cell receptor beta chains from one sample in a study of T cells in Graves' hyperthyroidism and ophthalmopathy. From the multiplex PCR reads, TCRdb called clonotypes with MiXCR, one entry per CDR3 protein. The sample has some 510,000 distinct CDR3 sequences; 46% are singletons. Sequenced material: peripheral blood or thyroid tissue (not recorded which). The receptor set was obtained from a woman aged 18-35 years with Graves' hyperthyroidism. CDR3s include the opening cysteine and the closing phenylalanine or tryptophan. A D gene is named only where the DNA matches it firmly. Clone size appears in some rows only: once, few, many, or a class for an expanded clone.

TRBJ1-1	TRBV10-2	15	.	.	CASSESPSLNTEAFF	TGCGCCAGCAGTGAGTCCCCTAGTTTGAACACTGAAGCTTTCTTT
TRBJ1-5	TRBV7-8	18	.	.	CASSLGRGVVYSNQPQHF	TGTGCCAGCAGCTTAGGTAGAGGGGTTGTTTACAGCAATCAGCCCCAGCATTTT
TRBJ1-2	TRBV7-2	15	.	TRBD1	CASSFWTGADYGYTF	TGTGCCAGCAGCTTTTGGACAGGGGCCGACTATGGCTACACCTTC
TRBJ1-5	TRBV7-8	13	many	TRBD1	CASSSTGLQPQHF	TGTGCCAGCAGCTCGACAGGGCTTCAGCCCCAGCATTTT
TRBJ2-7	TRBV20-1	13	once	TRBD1	CSARTGANYEQYF	TGCAGTGCTCGGACAGGGGCAAACTACGAGCAGTACTTC
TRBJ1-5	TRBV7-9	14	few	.	CASSLGPYYQPQHF	TGTGCCAGCAGCTTAGGCCCCTATTATCAGCCCCAGCATTTT
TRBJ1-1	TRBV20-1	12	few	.	CRLGAANTEAFF	TGCAGGTTAGGGGCTGCGAACACTGAAGCTTTCTTT
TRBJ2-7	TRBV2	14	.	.	CASSAIDRSYEQYF	TGTGCCAGCAGCGCCATCGACCGGTCCTACGAGCAGTACTTC
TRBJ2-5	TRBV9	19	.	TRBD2	CASRQTFPGLAGGSETQYF	TGTGCCAGCAGACAAACCTTTCCGGGACTAGCGGGTGGGTCGGAGACCCAGTACTTC
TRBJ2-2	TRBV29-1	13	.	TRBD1	CSVETTGTGELFF	TGCAGCGTTGAAACGACAGGGACCGGGGAGCTGTTTTTT
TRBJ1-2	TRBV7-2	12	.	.	CASSGRDDGYTF	TGTGCCAGCAGTGGCAGGGATGATGGCTACACCTTC
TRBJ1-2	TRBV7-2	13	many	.	CASSQSSGYGYTF	TGTGCCAGCAGCCAAAGTAGTGGCTATGGCTACACCTTC
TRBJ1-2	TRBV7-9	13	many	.	CASSHDLSYGYTF	TGTGCCAGCAGCCATGACCTCTCGTATGGCTACACCTTC
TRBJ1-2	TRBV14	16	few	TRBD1	CASSPQLGQGAQGYTF	TGTGCCAGCAGCCCCCAACTCGGACAGGGGGCGCAAGGCTACACCTTC
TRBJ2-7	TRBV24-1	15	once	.	CATSDLLGGAYEQYF	TGTGCCACCAGTGATTTGTTGGGTGGGGCCTACGAGCAGTACTTC
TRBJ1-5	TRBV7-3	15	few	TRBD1	CASSLRTGVNQPQHF	TGTGCCAGCAGCCTTCGGACAGGGGTGAATCAGCCCCAGCATTTT
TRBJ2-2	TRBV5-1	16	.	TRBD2	CASSFTSGRGTGELFF	TGCGCCAGCAGCTTTACTAGCGGGAGAGGAACCGGGGAGCTGTTTTTT
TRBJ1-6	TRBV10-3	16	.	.	CAISESQGTSNSPLHF	TGTGCCATCAGTGAGTCGCAGGGGACATCTAATTCACCCCTCCACTTT
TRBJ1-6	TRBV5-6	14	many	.	CASSLATQTSPLHF	TGTGCCAGCAGCTTGGCCACTCAGACTTCACCCCTCCACTTT
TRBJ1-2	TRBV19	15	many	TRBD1	CASSRGQEGTYGYTF	TGTGCCAGTAGCCGTGGACAGGAGGGCACCTATGGCTACACCTTC
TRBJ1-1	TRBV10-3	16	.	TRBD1	CAISEYGGQGTPEAFF	TGTGCCATCAGTGAGTACGGGGGACAGGGGACCCCTGAAGCTTTCTTT
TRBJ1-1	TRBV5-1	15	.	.	CASSLRNGLNTEAFF	TGTGCCAGCAGCTTGAGGAACGGATTGAACACTGAAGCTTTCTTT
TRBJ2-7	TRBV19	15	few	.	CASTPRWGLTGEQYF	TGTGCCAGTACCCCTCGTTGGGGCTTGACGGGCGAGCAGTACTTC